These 8 T cell receptor beta chains were sequenced from one sample in a study of cytotoxic CD8 clonotypes in ibrutinib-treated CLL. Sequenced by immunoSEQ multiplex PCR; TCRdb stores in-frame clones only, minus some. The sample lists about 60,000 clones, 50% to 70% occurring once. Sequenced here: PBMCs, sampled after 24 months of ibrutinib treatment. Receptor source: a human donor with chronic lymphocytic leukemia.

This clone was recorded only once. The rearrangement uses TRBV5-4 and TRBJ2-1, with TRBD1 matching 8 bases. Germline CDR1 SGHNT, CDR2 YYREEE (reference sequence). CDR3 size: 15 residues. Trimming took 3 bases from V and 4 from J; bases not matched to a gene: 6. Here the CDR3 reads CASSSDRVGYNEQFF. CDR3 sequence (DNA): TGTGCCAGCAGCTCGGACAGGGTGGGTTACAATGAGCAGTTCTTC.

V usage is TRBV28 and J usage is TRBJ2-5; D possibly corresponds to TRBD2 (5 bases). Deletions cut 5 bases from V and 4 bases from J, with 17 bases between. Germline CDR1 reads MDHEN; CDR2 reads SYDVKM. This CDR3 has 15 amino acids. The CDR3 region has the DNA TGTGCCAGCAGTAGGGAGCCCGGGGTAAGAGAGACCCAGTACTTC. It encodes CASSREPGVRETQYF.

The table lists this clone with a few counts. The chain has TRBV18 and TRBJ1-6, with TRBD1 identical over 7 bases. The germline gives CDR1 KGHSH, CDR2 LQKENI. The V gene end was trimmed by 4 bases and the J gene end by 7 bases; junction bases not matched to a gene: 10. The CDR3 runs to 16 residues. The CDR3 coding sequence is TGTGCCAGCTCACTAGAACAGGGGACATGGAATTCACCCCTCCACTTT. Its translation is CASSLEQGTWNSPLHF.

This clone has a handful of counts. The chain links TRBV6-5 to TRBJ1-3; D is ambiguous. The CDR3 has 13 residues. The V end was cut by 7 bases, the J end by 4 bases, with 11 bases between. Germline V lookup: CDR1 MNHEY, CDR2 SVGAGI. The CDR3, as DNA: TGTGCCAGCACTTTGGCTTTGGGAAACACCATATATTTT. Translated, it gives CASTLALGNTIYF.

The chain combines TRBV10-3 with TRBJ1-1; no reliable D call. Germline assignment: CDR1 ENHRY and CDR2 SYGVKD. The CDR3 runs 13 residues. The ends were cut back, 4 bases at V and 4 bases at J, with 10 bases in the middle. The CDR3 here is CAISVSVGTEAFF. Here the CDR3 DNA reads TGTGCCATCAGTGTGTCTGTAGGCACTGAAGCTTTCTTT.

V and J are TRBV6-5 and TRBJ1-3; perhaps TRBD1 as D (5 bases). The CDR3 has 13 amino acids. Germline CDR1 MNHEY, CDR2 SVGAGI. Trimming took 5 bases from V and 4 from J, leaving 9 bases between them. The CDR3 sequence is CASSRGSGNTIYF. CDR3 nucleotides: TGTGCCAGCAGTCGGGGGTCGGGAAACACCATATATTTT.

This clone came up a few times. This sequence joins TRBV30 and TRBJ1-1; D is undetermined. Trimming left V 5 bases short and J 1 base short, with 11 bases between. The CDR3 is 13 amino acids. Germline-derived CDR1 and CDR2 are GTSNPN and SVGIG (reference sequence). CDR3 loop: CAWQVLSNTEAFF. The CDR3 DNA follows: TGTGCCTGGCAGGTGCTTTCGAACACTGAAGCTTTCTTT.

The DNA for the CDR3 is TGTGCCACCGCTGTTGGGGCGGTGAACACTGAAGCTTTCTTT. This gives the protein CATAVGAVNTEAFF. This sequence joins TRBV28 and TRBJ1-1, with TRBD1 as a possible D gene (5 bases). CDR1 is MDHEN, CDR2 SYDVKM, per germline. The CDR3 extends over 14 amino acids. Trimming cost V 10 bases and J 0 bases, with 15 bases left between them.